This record covers a single T cell receptor (beta chain). The repertoire was sequenced with immunoSEQ multiplex PCR; TCRdb's copy has only in-frame clones and lacks some. The sample has about 160,000 clones, 80% to 95% seen once. The data stem from a study of blood T cell repertoires in COVID-19. Study context: Specimens from acute and convalescent COVID-19 originated in the United States, Italy and Spain.

The receptor's source is a man aged 25 to 40 with COVID-19, enrolled during active disease. The sequenced sample was peripheral blood.

CDR3 in DNA: TGTGCCAGCAGCAGACAAGGGGTAAGGGGTGAGCAGTTCTTC. Protein: CASSRQGVRGEQFF. The genes are TRBV11-1 and TRBJ2-1; possibly TRBD1 for D (5 bases). Germline CDR1 and CDR2: SGHAT and FQDESV (reference sequence). The V end lost 5 bases, the J end lost 9 bases, and 17 bases lay between the germline ends. The CDR3 runs to 14 residues.